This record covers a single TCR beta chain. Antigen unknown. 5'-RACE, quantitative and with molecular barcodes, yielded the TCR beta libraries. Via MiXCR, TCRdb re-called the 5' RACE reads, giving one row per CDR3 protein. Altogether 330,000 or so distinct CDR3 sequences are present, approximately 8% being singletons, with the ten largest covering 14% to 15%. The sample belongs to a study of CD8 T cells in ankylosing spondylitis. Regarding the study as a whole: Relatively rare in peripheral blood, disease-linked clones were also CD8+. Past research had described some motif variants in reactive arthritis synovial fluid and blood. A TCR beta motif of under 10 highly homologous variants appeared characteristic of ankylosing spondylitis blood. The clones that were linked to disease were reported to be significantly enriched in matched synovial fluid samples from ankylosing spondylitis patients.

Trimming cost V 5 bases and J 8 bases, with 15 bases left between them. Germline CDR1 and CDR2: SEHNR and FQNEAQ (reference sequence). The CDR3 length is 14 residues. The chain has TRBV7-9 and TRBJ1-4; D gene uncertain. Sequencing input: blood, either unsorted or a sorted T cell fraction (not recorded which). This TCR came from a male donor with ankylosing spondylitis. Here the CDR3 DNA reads TGTGCCAGCAGCGCTCGAAGTGTTTTCGAAAAACTGTTTTTT. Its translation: CASSARSVFEKLFF.